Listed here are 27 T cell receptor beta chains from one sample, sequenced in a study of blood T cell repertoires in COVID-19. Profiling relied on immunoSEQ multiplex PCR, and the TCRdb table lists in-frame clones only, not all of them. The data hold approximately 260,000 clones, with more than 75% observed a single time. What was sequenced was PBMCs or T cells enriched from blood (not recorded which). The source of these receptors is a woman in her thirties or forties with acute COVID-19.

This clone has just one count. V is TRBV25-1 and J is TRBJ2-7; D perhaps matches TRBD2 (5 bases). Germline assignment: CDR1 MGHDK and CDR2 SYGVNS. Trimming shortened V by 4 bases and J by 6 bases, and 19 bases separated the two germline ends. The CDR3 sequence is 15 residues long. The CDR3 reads CASSGISEGTLEQYF. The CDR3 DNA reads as TGTGCCAGCAGTGGAATATCTGAGGGCACTCTCGAGCAGTACTTC.

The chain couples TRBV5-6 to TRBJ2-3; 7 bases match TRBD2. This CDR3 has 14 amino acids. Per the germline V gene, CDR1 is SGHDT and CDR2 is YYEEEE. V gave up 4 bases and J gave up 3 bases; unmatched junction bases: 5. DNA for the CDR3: TGTGCCAGCAGCCAAGTTAGCGGGACAGATACGCAGTATTTT. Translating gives CASSQVSGTDTQYF.

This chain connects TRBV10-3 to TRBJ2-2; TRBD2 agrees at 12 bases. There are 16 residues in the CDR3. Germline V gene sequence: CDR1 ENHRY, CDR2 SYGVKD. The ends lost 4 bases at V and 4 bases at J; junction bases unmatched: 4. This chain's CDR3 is CAISGLAGDPTGELFF. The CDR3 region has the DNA TGTGCCATCAGTGGACTAGCGGGAGACCCCACCGGGGAGCTGTTTTTT.

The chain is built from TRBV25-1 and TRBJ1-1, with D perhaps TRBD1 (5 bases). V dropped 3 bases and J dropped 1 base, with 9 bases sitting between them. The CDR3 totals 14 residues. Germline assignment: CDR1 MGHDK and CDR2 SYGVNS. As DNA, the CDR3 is TGTGCCAGCAGTGACCGGGGGGGGAACACTGAAGCTTTCTTT. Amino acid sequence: CASSDRGGNTEAFF.

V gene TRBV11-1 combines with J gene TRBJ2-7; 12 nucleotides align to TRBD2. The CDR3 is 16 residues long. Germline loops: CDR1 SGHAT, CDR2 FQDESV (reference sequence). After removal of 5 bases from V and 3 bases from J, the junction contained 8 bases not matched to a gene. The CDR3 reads CASSPGTSGSIYEQYF. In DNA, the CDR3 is TGTGCCAGCAGCCCCGGGACTAGCGGGTCAATCTACGAGCAGTACTTC.

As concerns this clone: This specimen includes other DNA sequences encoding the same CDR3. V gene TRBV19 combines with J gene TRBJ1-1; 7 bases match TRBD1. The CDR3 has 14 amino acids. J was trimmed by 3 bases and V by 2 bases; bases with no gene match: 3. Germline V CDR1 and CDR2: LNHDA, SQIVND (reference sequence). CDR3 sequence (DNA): TGTGCCAGTAGTATACGGGACAGAGACACTGAAGCTTTCTTT. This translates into CASSIRDRDTEAFF.

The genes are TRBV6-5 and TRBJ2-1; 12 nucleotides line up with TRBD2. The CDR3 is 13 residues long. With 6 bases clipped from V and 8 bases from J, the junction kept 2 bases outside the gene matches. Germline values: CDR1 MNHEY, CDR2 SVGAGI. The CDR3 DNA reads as TGTGCCAGCAGGACTAGCGGGAGTGATGAGCAGTTCTTC. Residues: CASRTSGSDEQFF.

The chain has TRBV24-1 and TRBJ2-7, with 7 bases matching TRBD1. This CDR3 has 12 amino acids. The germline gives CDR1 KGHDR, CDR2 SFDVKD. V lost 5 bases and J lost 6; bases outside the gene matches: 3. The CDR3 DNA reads TGTGCCACCAGTGTTCAGGGGGTCGAGCAGTACTTC. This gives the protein CATSVQGVEQYF.

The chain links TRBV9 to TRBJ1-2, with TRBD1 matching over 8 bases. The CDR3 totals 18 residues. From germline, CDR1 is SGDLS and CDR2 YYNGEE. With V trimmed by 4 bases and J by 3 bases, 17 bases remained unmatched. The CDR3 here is CASSRDTRDRRNYYGYTF. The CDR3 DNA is TGTGCCAGCAGCAGGGACACGCGGGACAGGAGAAATTACTATGGCTACACCTTC.

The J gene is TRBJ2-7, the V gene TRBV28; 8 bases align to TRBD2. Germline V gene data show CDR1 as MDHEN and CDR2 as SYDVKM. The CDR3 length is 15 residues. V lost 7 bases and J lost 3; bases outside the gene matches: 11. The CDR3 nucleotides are TGTGCCAGCACGGGAACTAGCGGAGAGCACTACGAGCAGTACTTC. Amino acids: CASTGTSGEHYEQYF.

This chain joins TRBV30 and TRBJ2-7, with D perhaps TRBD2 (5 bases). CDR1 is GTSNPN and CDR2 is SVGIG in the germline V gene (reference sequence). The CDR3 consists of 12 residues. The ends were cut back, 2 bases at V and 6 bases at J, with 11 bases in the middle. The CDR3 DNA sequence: TGTGCCTGGAGTACAACCGCGGGCGAGCAGTACTTC. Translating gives CAWSTTAGEQYF. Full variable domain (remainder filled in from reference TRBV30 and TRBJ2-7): SQTIHQWPATLVQPVGSPLSLECTVEGTSNPNLYWYRQAAGRGLQLLFYSVGIGQISSEVPQNLSASRPQDRQFILSSKKLLLSDSGFYLCAWSTTAGEQYFGPGTRLTVT.

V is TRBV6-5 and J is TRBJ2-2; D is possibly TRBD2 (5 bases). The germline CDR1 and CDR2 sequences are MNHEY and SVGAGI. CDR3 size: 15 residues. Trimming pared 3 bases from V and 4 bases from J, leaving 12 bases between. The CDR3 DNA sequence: TGTGCCAGCAGTTATATGGACTCAATCACCGGGGAGCTGTTTTTT. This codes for CASSYMDSITGELFF.

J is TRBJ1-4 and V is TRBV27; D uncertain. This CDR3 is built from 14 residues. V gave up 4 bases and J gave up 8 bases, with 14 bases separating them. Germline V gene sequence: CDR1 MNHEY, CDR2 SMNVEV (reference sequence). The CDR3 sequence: CASSSTGFREKLFF. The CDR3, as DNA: TGTGCCAGCAGTTCGACGGGTTTTCGGGAAAAACTGTTTTTT.

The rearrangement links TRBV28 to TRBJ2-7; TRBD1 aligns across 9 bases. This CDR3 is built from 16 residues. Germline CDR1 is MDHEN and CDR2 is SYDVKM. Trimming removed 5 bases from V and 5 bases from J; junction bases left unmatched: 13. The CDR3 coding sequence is TGTGCCAGCAGTCTCTGGTCACAGGGGGCAACGCACGAGCAGTACTTC. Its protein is CASSLWSQGATHEQYF.

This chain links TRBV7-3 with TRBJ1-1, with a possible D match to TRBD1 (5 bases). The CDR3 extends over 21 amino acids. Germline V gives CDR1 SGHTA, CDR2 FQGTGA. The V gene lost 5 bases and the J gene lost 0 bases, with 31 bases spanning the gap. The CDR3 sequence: CASSLNARSGKVRGVNTEAFF. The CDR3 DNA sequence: TGTGCCAGCAGCCTTAATGCCCGATCTGGTAAAGTCCGGGGGGTGAACACTGAAGCTTTCTTT.

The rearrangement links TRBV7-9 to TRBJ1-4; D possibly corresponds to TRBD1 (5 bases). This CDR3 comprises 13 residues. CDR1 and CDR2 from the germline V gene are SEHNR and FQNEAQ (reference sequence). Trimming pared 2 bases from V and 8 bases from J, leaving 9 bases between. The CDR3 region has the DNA TGTGCCAGCAGCTTATCTCAGGGAGAAAAACTGTTTTTT. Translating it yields CASSLSQGEKLFF. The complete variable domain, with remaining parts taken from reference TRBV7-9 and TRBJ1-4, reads DTGVSQNPRHKITKRGQNVTFRCDPISEHNRLYWYRQTLGQGPEFLTYFQNEAQLEKSRLLSDRFSAERPKGSFSTLEIQRTEQGDSAMYLCASSLSQGEKLFFGSGTQLSVL.

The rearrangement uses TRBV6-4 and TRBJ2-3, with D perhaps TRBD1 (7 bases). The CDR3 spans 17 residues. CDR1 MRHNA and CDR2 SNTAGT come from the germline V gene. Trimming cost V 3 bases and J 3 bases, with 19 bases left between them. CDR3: CASSERGRRDLTDTQYF. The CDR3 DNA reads TGTGCCAGCAGTGAGAGGGGGCGGCGGGACCTTACAGATACGCAGTATTTT.

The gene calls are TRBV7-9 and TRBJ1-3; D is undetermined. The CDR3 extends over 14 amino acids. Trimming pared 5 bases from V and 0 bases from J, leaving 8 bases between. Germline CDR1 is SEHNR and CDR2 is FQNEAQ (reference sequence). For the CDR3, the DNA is TGTGCCAGCAGCCCCAGAAACTCTGGAAACACCATATATTTT. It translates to CASSPRNSGNTIYF.

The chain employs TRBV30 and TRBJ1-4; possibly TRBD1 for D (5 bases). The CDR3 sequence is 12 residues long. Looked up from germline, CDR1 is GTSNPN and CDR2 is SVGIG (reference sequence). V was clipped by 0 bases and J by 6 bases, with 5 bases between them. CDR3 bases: TGTGCCTGGAGTGTAGGGGATGAAAAACTGTTTTTT. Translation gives CAWSVGDEKLFF.

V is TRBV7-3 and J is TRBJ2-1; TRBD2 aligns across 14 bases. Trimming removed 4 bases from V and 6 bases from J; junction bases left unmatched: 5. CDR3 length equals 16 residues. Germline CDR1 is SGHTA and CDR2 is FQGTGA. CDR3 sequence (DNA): TGTGCCAGCAGCTATTTGACTAGCGGGAGGGCCAATGAGCAGTTCTTC. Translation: CASSYLTSGRANEQFF.

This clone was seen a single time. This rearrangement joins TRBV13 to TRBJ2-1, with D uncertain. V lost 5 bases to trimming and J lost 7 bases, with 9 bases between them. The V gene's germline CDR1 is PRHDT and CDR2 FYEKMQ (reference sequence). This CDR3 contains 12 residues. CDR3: CASSPDRNEQFF. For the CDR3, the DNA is TGTGCCAGCAGCCCCGATCGGAATGAGCAGTTCTTC.

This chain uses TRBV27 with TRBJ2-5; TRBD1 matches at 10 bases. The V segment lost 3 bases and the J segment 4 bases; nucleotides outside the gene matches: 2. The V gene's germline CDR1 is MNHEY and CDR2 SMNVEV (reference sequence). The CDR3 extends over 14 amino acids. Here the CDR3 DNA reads TGTGCCAGCAGTTTCGGACAGGGGGGAGAGACCCAGTACTTC. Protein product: CASSFGQGGETQYF.

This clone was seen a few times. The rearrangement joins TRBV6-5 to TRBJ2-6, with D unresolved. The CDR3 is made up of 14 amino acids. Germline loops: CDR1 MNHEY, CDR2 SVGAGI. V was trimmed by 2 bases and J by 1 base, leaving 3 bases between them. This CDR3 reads CASSYTSGANVLTF. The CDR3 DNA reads TGTGCCAGCAGTTACACTTCTGGGGCCAACGTCCTGACTTTC.

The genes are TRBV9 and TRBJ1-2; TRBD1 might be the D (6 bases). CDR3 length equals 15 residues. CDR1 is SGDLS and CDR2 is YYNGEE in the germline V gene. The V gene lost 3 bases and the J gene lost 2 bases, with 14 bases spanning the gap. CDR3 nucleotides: TGTGCCAGCAGCGACAGGGACGGAATCAACTATGGCTACACCTTC. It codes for CASSDRDGINYGYTF.

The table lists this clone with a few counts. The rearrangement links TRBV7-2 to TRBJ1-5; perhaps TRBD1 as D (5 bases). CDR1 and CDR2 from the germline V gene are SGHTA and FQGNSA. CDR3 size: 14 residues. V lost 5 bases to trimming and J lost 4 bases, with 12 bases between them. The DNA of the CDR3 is TGTGCCAGCAGCCTAAAAGGGGTTAATCAGCCCCAGCATTTT. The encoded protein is CASSLKGVNQPQHF.

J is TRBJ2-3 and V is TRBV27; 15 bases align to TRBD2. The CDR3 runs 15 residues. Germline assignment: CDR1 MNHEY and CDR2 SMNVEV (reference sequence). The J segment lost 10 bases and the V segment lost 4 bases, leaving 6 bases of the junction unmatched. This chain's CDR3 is CASSSGLAGGPPQYF. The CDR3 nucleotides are TGTGCCAGCAGTTCCGGACTAGCGGGAGGGCCACCGCAGTATTTT.

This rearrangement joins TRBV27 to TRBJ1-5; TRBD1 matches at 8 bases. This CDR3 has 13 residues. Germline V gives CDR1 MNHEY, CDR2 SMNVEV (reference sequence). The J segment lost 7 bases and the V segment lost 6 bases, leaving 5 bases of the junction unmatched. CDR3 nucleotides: TGTGCCAGCAGCTCAGGGGGCTACCAGCCCCAGCATTTT. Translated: CASSSGGYQPQHF.